This is a list of T cell receptor beta chains from one sample in a study of blood T cell repertoires in COVID-19. Some clones are missing from TCRdb's copy, which holds only in-frame ones; the method was immunoSEQ multiplex PCR. The table includes 150,000 or so clones, approximately 83% detected once. Sequencing used peripheral blood. All receptors come from a man in his fifties or sixties with acute or convalescent COVID-19. Both conserved end residues are part of each CDR3. A D gene is named only where the DNA matches it firmly. Size is stated for part of the rows, as once, few or many counts, or as a class when the clone is expanded.

clone_size	v_call	j_call	d_call	cdr3_length	cdr3_aa	cdr3_nt
NA	TRBV29-1	TRBJ2-5	NA	12	CSVEGQKETQYF	TGCAGCGTTGAGGGCCAAAAGGAGACCCAGTACTTC
NA	TRBV9	TRBJ2-1	TRBD2	15	CASSLSGSTYNEQFF	TGTGCCAGCAGCCTTAGCGGGAGTACCTACAATGAGCAGTTCTTC
NA	TRBV20-1	TRBJ2-7	NA	11	CSASPNYEQYF	TGCAGTGCTAGTCCCAATTACGAGCAGTACTTC
NA	TRBV28	TRBJ2-6	TRBD1	16	CASSQTGGKGANVLTF	TGTGCCAGCAGTCAGACAGGGGGCAAAGGGGCCAACGTCCTGACTTTC
NA	TRBV19	TRBJ1-2	TRBD1	13	CASADRADYGYTF	TGTGCCAGCGCGGACAGGGCGGACTATGGCTACACCTTC
few	TRBV14	TRBJ2-1	TRBD2	16	CASSRIGTSGRAEQFF	TGTGCCAGCAGCCGCATAGGGACTAGCGGGAGGGCTGAGCAGTTCTTC
NA	TRBV19	TRBJ2-1	TRBD2	14	CATLAGAGYNEQFF	TGTGCCACCCTAGCGGGAGCCGGCTACAATGAGCAGTTCTTC
NA	TRBV2	TRBJ2-3	TRBD2	13	CASLAVGTDTQYF	TGTGCCAGCCTAGCGGTAGGCACAGATACGCAGTATTTT
NA	TRBV6-5	TRBJ1-1	NA	11	CASRGGTEAFF	TGTGCCAGCAGGGGAGGGACTGAAGCTTTCTTT
NA	TRBV28	TRBJ1-2	NA	17	CASSLTGRGLVGYGYTF	TGTGCCAGCAGTTTAACTGGCCGAGGCCTCGTCGGCTATGGCTACACCTTC
few	TRBV6-1	TRBJ1-1	TRBD1	15	CASSDRTGGNTEAFF	TGTGCCAGCAGTGACCGGACAGGGGGGAACACTGAAGCTTTCTTT
NA	TRBV24-1	TRBJ2-4	TRBD2	15	CATSDSRLAGDIQYF	TGTGCCACCAGTGATTCCAGACTAGCGGGAGACATTCAGTACTTC
NA	TRBV15	TRBJ2-7	TRBD1	16	CATSRDTGGLSYEQYF	TGTGCCACCAGCAGGGATACAGGGGGCCTATCCTACGAGCAGTACTTC
NA	TRBV6-2/TRBV6-3	TRBJ1-1	NA	16	CASSYSPSVKITEAFF	TGTGCCAGCAGTTACTCCCCGTCAGTGAAGATCACTGAAGCTTTCTTT
NA	TRBV5-1	TRBJ2-3	NA	14	CASSLRGSTDTQYF	TGCGCCAGCAGCCTCCGGGGGAGCACAGATACGCAGTATTTT
NA	TRBV3-1/TRBV3-2	TRBJ2-5	NA	15	CASSQVTGGQETQYF	TGTGCCAGCAGCCAAGTGACCGGGGGCCAAGAGACCCAGTACTTC
few	TRBV28	TRBJ1-2	NA	15	CASSFGTGTRNGYTF	TGTGCCAGCAGTTTCGGGACCGGGACAAGGAATGGCTACACCTTC
NA	TRBV19	TRBJ1-5	TRBD1	16	CASSIWGQGNNQPQHF	TGTGCCAGTAGTATTTGGGGACAGGGGAACAATCAGCCCCAGCATTTT
NA	TRBV15	TRBJ1-3	NA	14	CATRQGTAGNTIYF	TGTGCCACCAGGCAGGGTACGGCTGGAAACACCATATATTTT
NA	TRBV6-5	TRBJ1-1	NA	15	CASSSSYRDTTEAFF	TGTGCCAGCAGTTCGTCCTACAGGGATACCACTGAAGCTTTCTTT
NA	TRBV27	TRBJ2-2	TRBD2	14	CASGGQRETGELFF	TGTGCCAGTGGGGGCCAGCGGGAGACCGGGGAGCTGTTTTTT
NA	TRBV19	TRBJ2-3	TRBD2	18	CASSIGPTSGTRTDTQYF	TGTGCCAGTAGTATAGGTCCGACTAGCGGGACCCGCACAGATACGCAGTATTTT
NA	TRBV7-3	TRBJ2-2	TRBD1	16	CASSSSGTGEYGELFF	TGTGCCAGCAGCTCATCCGGGACAGGGGAATACGGGGAGCTGTTTTTT
NA	TRBV6-5	TRBJ1-5	NA	13	CASSRAENQPQHF	TGTGCCAGCAGCCGAGCTGAGAATCAGCCCCAGCATTTT
NA	TRBV5-1	TRBJ2-2	NA	15	CASSLEVAGTGELFF	TGCGCCAGCAGCTTGGAAGTGGCGGGGACCGGGGAGCTGTTTTTT
NA	TRBV5-8	TRBJ1-5	TRBD1	16	CASSLAPGTVNQPQHF	TGTGCCAGCAGCTTGGCCCCAGGGACAGTGAATCAGCCCCAGCATTTT
NA	TRBV5-1	TRBJ1-1	TRBD1	14	CASRSTGGSTEAFF	TGCGCCAGCAGATCTACAGGGGGCTCAACTGAAGCTTTCTTT
once	TRBV5-4	TRBJ1-2	TRBD1	14	CASSFKTGDYGYTF	TGTGCCAGCAGCTTCAAGACAGGGGACTATGGCTACACCTTC
NA	TRBV27	TRBJ1-6	NA	17	CASSLLIRSDFNSPLHF	TGTGCCAGCAGTTTATTGATCCGGAGCGACTTTAATTCACCCCTCCACTTT
few	TRBV4-1	TRBJ2-1	TRBD1	15	CASSLRQGSGNEQFF	TGCGCCAGCAGCCTGCGACAGGGTTCGGGAAATGAGCAGTTCTTC
NA	TRBV6-2/TRBV6-3	TRBJ2-7	TRBD1	15	CASSRPEGQGSGQYF	TGTGCCAGCAGCCGACCCGAAGGACAGGGGAGCGGGCAGTACTTC
NA	TRBV9	TRBJ2-1	NA	15	CASSALSSSYNEQFF	TGTGCCAGCAGCGCGCTTTCGAGCTCCTACAATGAGCAGTTCTTC
NA	TRBV3-1/TRBV3-2	TRBJ1-1	NA	14	CASSQGLRDSEAFF	TGTGCCAGCAGCCAAGGCCTCCGTGACTCTGAAGCTTTCTTT
NA	TRBV28	TRBJ1-1	TRBD1	14	CASRTTGAGTEAFF	TGTGCCAGCAGGACGACAGGGGCGGGCACTGAAGCTTTCTTT
NA	TRBV5-1	TRBJ2-3	TRBD1	14	CASTPGQITDTQYF	TGCGCCAGCACCCCGGGACAGATCACAGATACGCAGTATTTT
NA	TRBV7-6	TRBJ2-7	TRBD2	18	CASSTVAGGLPLSYEQYF	TGTGCCAGCAGCACCGTAGCGGGAGGACTTCCACTCTCCTACGAGCAGTACTTC
NA	TRBV18	TRBJ2-7	TRBD1	14	CASSRTGDPYEQYF	TGTGCCAGCTCGCGGACAGGGGATCCCTACGAGCAGTACTTC
NA	TRBV7-6	TRBJ2-1	TRBD2	15	CASSPQREVIDEQFF	TGTGCCAGCAGCCCCCAGCGGGAGGTTATAGATGAGCAGTTCTTC
NA	TRBV5-5	TRBJ1-2	TRBD1	16	CASSSTSGTGFYGYTF	TGTGCCAGCAGCTCAACCTCCGGGACAGGTTTCTATGGCTACACCTTC
NA	TRBV7-2	TRBJ2-2	TRBD2	18	CASTLLALAGGPAGELFF	TGTGCCAGCACTCTTCTAGCGCTAGCGGGAGGGCCGGCGGGGGAGCTGTTTTTT
once	TRBV5-1	TRBJ1-4	TRBD1	14	CASSSGQSNEKLFF	TGCGCCAGCAGCTCGGGACAGTCTAATGAAAAACTGTTTTTT
NA	TRBV30	TRBJ2-7	TRBD1	14	CAWDEGRGRYEQYF	TGTGCCTGGGATGAGGGCAGGGGGCGGTACGAGCAGTACTTC
NA	TRBV5-8	TRBJ1-4	TRBD1	13	CASSANRGQKLFF	TGTGCCAGCAGCGCGAACAGGGGACAAAAACTGTTTTTT
NA	TRBV28	TRBJ1-4	NA	17	CASSLGHILLTNEKLFF	TGTGCCAGCAGTTTGGGGCACATCTTACTAACTAATGAAAAACTGTTTTTT
NA	TRBV7-3	TRBJ1-1	NA	18	CASSSDGRGRGSNTEAFF	TGTGCCAGCAGCTCCGACGGCAGGGGCAGGGGATCGAACACTGAAGCTTTCTTT
NA	TRBV5-3	TRBJ2-3	TRBD2	16	CARSTNRGRDTDTQYF	TGTGCCAGAAGCACAAACCGGGGGAGGGACACAGATACGCAGTATTTT
NA	TRBV7-2	TRBJ2-1	NA	14	CASSPSRDYNEQFF	TGTGCCAGCAGCCCCAGCCGGGACTACAATGAGCAGTTCTTC
NA	TRBV2	TRBJ1-1	NA	13	CASRVQGGTEAFF	TGTGCCAGCAGGGTACAGGGCGGCACTGAAGCTTTCTTT
NA	TRBV7-3	TRBJ2-3	TRBD2	18	CASSSQRTSGTRLDTQYF	TGTGCCAGCAGCTCACAGAGGACTAGCGGGACCCGCTTGGATACGCAGTATTTT
NA	TRBV5-1	TRBJ1-5	NA	16	CASSPTGDSGYQPQHF	TGCGCCAGCAGCCCAACCGGCGACAGCGGGTATCAGCCCCAGCATTTT
NA	TRBV6-5	TRBJ2-7	TRBD2	15	CASRLTSGERYEQYF	TGTGCCAGCAGGTTGACTAGCGGGGAACGCTACGAGCAGTACTTC
NA	TRBV10-3	TRBJ1-2	NA	13	CAISEASHYGYTF	TGTGCCATCAGTGAAGCTTCCCACTATGGCTACACCTTC
NA	TRBV6-4	TRBJ1-2	TRBD1	14	CASSGDRGPYGYTF	TGTGCCAGCAGTGGGGACAGGGGGCCATATGGCTACACCTTC
NA	TRBV28	TRBJ1-1	TRBD1	16	CASTAAGTGGNTEAFF	TGTGCCAGCACCGCCGCCGGGACAGGGGGGAACACTGAAGCTTTCTTT
NA	TRBV6-6	TRBJ2-2	NA	17	CASSPVAEFLNTGELFF	TGTGCCAGCAGTCCGGTAGCGGAGTTCTTAAACACCGGGGAGCTGTTTTTT
NA	TRBV5-1	TRBJ2-1	NA	14	CASGGGGSYNEQFF	TGCGCCAGCGGGGGGGGCGGCTCCTACAATGAGCAGTTCTTC